Described below is a single TCR beta chain sequence and its context. This sample is part of a study of blood T cell repertoires in COVID-19. Patients at the Seattle site were enrolled during active infection and followed longitudinally. Source study methods: Amplifying reference gene primers gave estimates of nucleated cell counts. Profiled with immunoSEQ multiplex PCR; TCRdb holds only in-frame clones, not every one. V and J calls and clone size follow that table, whereas D and trimming were derived from the DNA. The data hold about 370,000 clones, with 70% to 90% observed a single time. The CDR3 spans 13 residues. CDR1 is SNHLY, CDR2 FYNNEI, per germline. Between the trimmed V and J ends, which lost 6 bases and 2 bases, there was a span of 10 bases.

This chain joins TRBV2 and TRBJ1-2; D remains unclear. This clonotype was obtained from a woman in her twenties or thirties with COVID-19, enrolled during active disease. The sequenced sample was peripheral blood. The CDR3 loop is CASRGQANYGYTF. The CDR3 DNA is TGTGCCAGCAGAGGTCAAGCGAACTATGGCTACACCTTC. Based on the CDR3 plus reference TRBV2 and TRBJ1-2, the full variable domain is EPEVTQTPSHQVTQMGQEVILRCVPISNHLYFYWYRQILGQKVEFLVSFYNNEISEKSEIFDDQFSVERPDGSNFTLKIRSTKLEDSAMYFCASRGQANYGYTFGSGTRLTVV.